This T cell receptor beta chain was sequenced for a study of blood T cell repertoires in COVID-19 (dated by TCRdb to the early 2020s). A note on the overall study: The collaborator samples originated in the United States, Italy and Spain and spanned the acute and convalescent phases of COVID-19. The repertoires were made available in a free public database intended to serve as a resource for research on the immune response to SARS-CoV-2. The samples were drawn from the first 160 participants of the ongoing ImmuneRACE study and from 950 to 1,500 subjects provided by 6 global collaborators. The prospective study material was composed of cDNA or gDNA derived from T cells, B-cell-depleted T cells, or PBMCs. Nearly every sample came with metadata listing a de-identified subject ID, COVID-19 status, age in years and sex. Where HLA class I and class II types were available, the types were taken from metadata supplied by the sample provider, not from assay-based typing. Deeply sampled blood TCRbeta repertoires from subjects exposed to, actively infected with, or recovered from COVID-19 were included in the dataset.

Collaborating institutions collected whole blood in K2EDTA tubes following their own protocols. For TCRbeta analysis, collaborators shipped samples in one of three forms: frozen whole blood, isolated PBMCs, or DNA extracted from either of those sample types. This clone was seen more than once but under ten times. The antigen it recognizes is unknown. Base qualities were left out, and no much larger clone turns up one base away. TCRbeta CDR3 regions were amplified from genomic DNA by means of the immunoSEQ Assay, a bias-controlled multiplex PCR. In the paper's pipeline: The number of nucleated cells in each sample was estimated from the amplification of reference gene primers within the assay. Sequence reads were collapsed and filtered to measure the absolute abundance of every unique TCRbeta CDR3 rearrangement. For each sample, productive Simpson clonality was calculated by taking the square root of Simpson's diversity index across productive rearrangements. What TCRdb holds here is the immuneACCESS table cut down to in-frame rearrangements. Part of the clones is not present; checked against another copy, under half of the missing clones reflect an unresolved V gene, and the others are unexplained. The V and J calls and the clone size are those of that table, but D and trimming were determined from the DNA. The sample table shows under 200,000 clones, and 80% are seen once. The leading ten clones occupy 5.5% to 8.5% of the sample.

Study-level results and caveats: The quantity of clinical and demographic metadata differed by source and by participant and was supplied without curation.

V is trimmed back by 4 bases and J by 5 bases, and the junction contains 5 bases that no gene match accounts for. The germline V gene (reference sequence) gives CDR1 as LGHDT and CDR2 as YNNKEL. The CDR3 has 16 amino acids, counting the end cysteine and phenylalanine. The entry retains the CDR3 DNA only, 48 bases that are in frame from base 1. Sequenced: peripheral blood. The TCR originated in a man between 60 and 70 years old with acute or convalescent COVID-19. The V and J segments used are TRBV3-1 (or the pseudogene TRBV3-2) and TRBJ2-2, with TRBD2 matching 12 junction bases. The DNA sequence is given as TGTGCCAGCAGCCCTAGCGGGGGGGCCAAAACCGGGGAGCTGTTTTTT. This gives the protein CASSPSGGAKTGELFF.